Below are 5 T cell receptor beta chains sequenced from a single sample in a study of shared clonotypes between healthy human individuals. Clones were sequenced by immunoSEQ multiplex PCR, and TCRdb holds only the in-frame ones, with some missing. The table shows fewer than 850,000 clones, with less than 95% occurring only once. Sequenced input: memory CD8+ T cells from PBMCs. Noted subset: CD45RO+ cells pooled with CCR7-negative TemRA cells. Every receptor here comes from a man between 18 and 29 years old in good health. Some clones in this sample may be carry-over from other donors' samples.

The chain combines TRBV6-4 with TRBJ2-1; 7 bases fit TRBD2. This CDR3 is 16 amino acids long. J lost 5 bases, V lost 0 bases, and 7 bases had no gene match. CDR1 and CDR2 from the germline V gene are MRHNA and SNTAGT. The CDR3 bases are TGTGCCAGCAGTGACTCACATAGCGGGCGCCACAATGAGCAGTTCTTC. It encodes CASSDSHSGRHNEQFF.

The chain is built from TRBV7-6 and TRBJ2-3; 13 nucleotides match TRBD2. V lost 4 bases to trimming and J lost 5 bases; unmatched junction nucleotides: 18. The V gene's germline CDR1 is SGHVS and CDR2 FNYEAQ. The CDR3 contains 20 residues. CDR3 region: CASSSRFPTALAGGLDTQYF. DNA of the CDR3: TGTGCCAGCAGCTCCCGGTTCCCCACGGCACTAGCGGGAGGGTTAGATACGCAGTATTTT. Together with reference TRBV7-6 and TRBJ2-3, the CDR3 gives the full variable domain: GAGVSQSPRYKVTKRGQDVALRCDPISGHVSLYWYRQALGQGPEFLTYFNYEAQQDKSGLPNDRFSAERPEGSISTLTIQRTEQRDSAMYRCASSSRFPTALAGGLDTQYFGPGTRLTVL.

The chain employs TRBV5-4 and TRBJ2-7; D unresolved. The V end was cut by 5 bases, the J end by 2 bases, with 11 bases between. Germline CDR1 reads SGHNT; CDR2 reads YYREEE (reference sequence). The CDR3 runs 13 residues. The CDR3 region is CASSTGAPYEQYF. Written as DNA, the CDR3 is TGTGCCAGCAGTACGGGCGCCCCCTACGAGCAGTACTTC.

The CDR3 coding sequence is TGTGCCAGCAGGGGCAGGGGCCCCTACAATGAGCAGTTCTTC. This codes for CASRGRGPYNEQFF. The V and J genes are TRBV27 and TRBJ2-1, with a possible D match to TRBD1 (6 bases). With 6 bases removed from V and 2 bases from J, the gap between germline ends came to 11 bases. Germline CDR1 is MNHEY and CDR2 is SMNVEV (reference sequence). The CDR3 is 14 residues long.

Regarding this clone: This sample also contains other DNA sequences that code for the same CDR3. V is TRBV27 and J is TRBJ2-2; D is unclear. Germline loops: CDR1 MNHEY, CDR2 SMNVEV (reference sequence). Deletions cut 5 bases from V and 2 bases from J, with 3 bases between. The CDR3 covers 12 residues. CDR3 protein: CASSPNTGELFF. The CDR3 nucleotides are TGTGCCAGCAGTCCAAACACCGGGGAGCTGTTTTTT.